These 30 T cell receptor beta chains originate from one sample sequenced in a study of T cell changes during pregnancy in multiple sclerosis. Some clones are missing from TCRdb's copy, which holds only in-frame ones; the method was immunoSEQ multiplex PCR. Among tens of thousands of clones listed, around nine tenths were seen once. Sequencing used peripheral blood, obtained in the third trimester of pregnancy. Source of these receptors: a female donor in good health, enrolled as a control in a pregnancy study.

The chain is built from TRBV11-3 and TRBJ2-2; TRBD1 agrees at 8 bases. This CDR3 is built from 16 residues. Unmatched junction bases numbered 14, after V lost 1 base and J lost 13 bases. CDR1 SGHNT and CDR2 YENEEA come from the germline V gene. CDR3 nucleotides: TGTGCCAGCAGCTTAGTTGGCCAGGGGGCCTTAACGGGGCTGTTTTTT. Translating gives CASSLVGQGALTGLFF.

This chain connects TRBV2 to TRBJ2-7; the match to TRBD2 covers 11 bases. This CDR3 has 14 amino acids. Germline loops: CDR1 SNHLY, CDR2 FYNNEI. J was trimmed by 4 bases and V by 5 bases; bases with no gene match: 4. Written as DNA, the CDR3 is TGTGCCAGCAGTCTAGCGGGAGGCGGGTACGAGCAGTACTTC. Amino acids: CASSLAGGGYEQYF.

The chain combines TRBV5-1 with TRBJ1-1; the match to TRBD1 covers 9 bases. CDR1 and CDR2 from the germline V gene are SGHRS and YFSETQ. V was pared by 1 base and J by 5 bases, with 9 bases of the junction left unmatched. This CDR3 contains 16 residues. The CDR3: CASSLPGQGKGTEAFF. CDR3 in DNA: TGCGCCAGCAGCTTGCCGGGACAGGGTAAAGGAACTGAAGCTTTCTTT. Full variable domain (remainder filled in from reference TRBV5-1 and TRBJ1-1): KAGVTQTPRYLIKTRGQQVTLSCSPISGHRSVSWYQQTPGQGLQFLFEYFSETQRNKGNFPGRFSGRQFSNSRSEMNVSTLELGDSALYLCASSLPGQGKGTEAFFGQGTRLTVV.

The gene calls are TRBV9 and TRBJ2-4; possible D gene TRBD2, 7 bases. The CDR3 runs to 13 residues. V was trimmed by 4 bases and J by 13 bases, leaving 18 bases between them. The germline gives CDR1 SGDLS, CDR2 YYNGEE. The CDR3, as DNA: TGTGCCAGCAGCCCCGGAGGGGGGGACTACCAGTACTTC. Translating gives CASSPGGGDYQYF. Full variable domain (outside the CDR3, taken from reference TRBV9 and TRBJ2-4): DSGVTQTPKHLITATGQRVTLRCSPRSGDLSVYWYQQSLDQGLQFLIQYYNGEERAKGNILERFSAQQFPDLHSELNLSSLELGDSALYFCASSPGGGDYQYFGAGTRLSVL.

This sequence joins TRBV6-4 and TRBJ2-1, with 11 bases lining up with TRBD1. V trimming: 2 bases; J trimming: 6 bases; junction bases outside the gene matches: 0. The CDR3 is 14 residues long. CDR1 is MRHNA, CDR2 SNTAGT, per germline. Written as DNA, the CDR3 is TGTGCCAGCAGTGACGGGACAGGGGGCAATGAGCAGTTCTTC. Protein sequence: CASSDGTGGNEQFF.

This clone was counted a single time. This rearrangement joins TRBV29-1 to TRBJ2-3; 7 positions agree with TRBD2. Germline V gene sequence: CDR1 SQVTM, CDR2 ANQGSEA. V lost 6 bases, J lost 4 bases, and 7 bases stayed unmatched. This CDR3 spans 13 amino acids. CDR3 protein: CSVLALNSDTQYF. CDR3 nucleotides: TGCAGCGTACTAGCGCTCAATTCAGATACGCAGTATTTT.

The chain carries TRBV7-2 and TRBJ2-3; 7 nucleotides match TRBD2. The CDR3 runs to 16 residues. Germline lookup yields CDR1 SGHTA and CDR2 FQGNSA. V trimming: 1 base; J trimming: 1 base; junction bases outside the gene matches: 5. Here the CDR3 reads CASSLGGGYGTDTQYF. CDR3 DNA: TGTGCCAGCAGCTTAGGGGGGGGGTATGGCACAGATACGCAGTATTTT.

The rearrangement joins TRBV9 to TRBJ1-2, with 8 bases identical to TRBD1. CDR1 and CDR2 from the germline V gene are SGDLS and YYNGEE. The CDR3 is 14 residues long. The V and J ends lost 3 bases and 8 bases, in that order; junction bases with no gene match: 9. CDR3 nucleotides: TGTGCCAGCAGCGCCCAGGGGGCCCGGGGGGGCTACACCTTC. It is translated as CASSAQGARGGYTF.

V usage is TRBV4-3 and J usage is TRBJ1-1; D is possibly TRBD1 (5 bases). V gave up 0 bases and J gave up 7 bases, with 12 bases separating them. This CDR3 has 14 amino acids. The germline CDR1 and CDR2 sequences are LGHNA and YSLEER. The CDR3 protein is CASSQEAGMDEAFF. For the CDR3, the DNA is TGCGCCAGCAGCCAAGAGGCAGGGATGGATGAAGCTTTCTTT.

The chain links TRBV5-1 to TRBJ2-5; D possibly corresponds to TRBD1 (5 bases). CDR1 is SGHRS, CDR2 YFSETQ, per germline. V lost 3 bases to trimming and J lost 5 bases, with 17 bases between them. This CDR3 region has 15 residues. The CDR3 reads CASSSTGRGRETQYF. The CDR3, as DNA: TGCGCCAGCAGCTCCACTGGAAGGGGCCGGGAGACCCAGTACTTC.

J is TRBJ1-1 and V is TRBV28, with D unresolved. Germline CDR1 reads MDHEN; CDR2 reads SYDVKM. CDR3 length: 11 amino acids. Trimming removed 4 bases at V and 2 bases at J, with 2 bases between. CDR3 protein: CASSSNTEAFF. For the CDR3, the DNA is TGTGCCAGCAGTTCTAACACTGAAGCTTTCTTT.

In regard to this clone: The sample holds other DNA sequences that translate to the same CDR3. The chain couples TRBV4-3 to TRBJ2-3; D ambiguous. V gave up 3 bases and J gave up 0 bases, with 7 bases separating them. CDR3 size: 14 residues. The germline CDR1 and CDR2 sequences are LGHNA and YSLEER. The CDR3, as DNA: TGCGCCAGCAGCCAGCGCGGAAGCACAGATACGCAGTATTTT. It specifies CASSQRGSTDTQYF.

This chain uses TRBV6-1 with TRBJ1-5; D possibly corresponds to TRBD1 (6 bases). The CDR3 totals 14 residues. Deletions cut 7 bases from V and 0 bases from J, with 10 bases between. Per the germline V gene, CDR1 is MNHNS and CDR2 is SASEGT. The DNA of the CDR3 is TGTGCCAGCATTTGGACAGTTAGCAATCAGCCCCAGCATTTT. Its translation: CASIWTVSNQPQHF.

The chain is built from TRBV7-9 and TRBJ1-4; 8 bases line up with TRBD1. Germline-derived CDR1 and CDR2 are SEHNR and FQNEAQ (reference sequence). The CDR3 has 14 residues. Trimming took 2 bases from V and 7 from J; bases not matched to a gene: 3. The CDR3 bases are TGTGCCAGCAGCTTAACAGGGGGGCGTGAAAAACTGTTTTTT. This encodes CASSLTGGREKLFF.

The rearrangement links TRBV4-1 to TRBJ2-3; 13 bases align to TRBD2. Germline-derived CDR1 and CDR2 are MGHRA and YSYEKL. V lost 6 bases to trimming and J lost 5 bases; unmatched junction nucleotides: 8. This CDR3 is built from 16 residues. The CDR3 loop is CASSSGLAGDRDTQYF. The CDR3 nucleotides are TGCGCCAGCAGTTCCGGACTAGCGGGAGATCGAGATACGCAGTATTTT.

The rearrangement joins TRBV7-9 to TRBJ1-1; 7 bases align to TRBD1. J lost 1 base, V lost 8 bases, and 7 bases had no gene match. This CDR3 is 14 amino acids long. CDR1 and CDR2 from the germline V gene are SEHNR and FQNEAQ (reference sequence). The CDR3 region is CASYSGTANTEAFF. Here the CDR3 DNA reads TGTGCCAGCTATTCCGGGACAGCGAACACTGAAGCTTTCTTT.

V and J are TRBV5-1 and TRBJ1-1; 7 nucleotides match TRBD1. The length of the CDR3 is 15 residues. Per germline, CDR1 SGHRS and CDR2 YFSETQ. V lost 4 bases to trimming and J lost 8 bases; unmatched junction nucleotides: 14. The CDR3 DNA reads TGCGCCAGCAGCCCAGGGACAGTCAGGACCCAAGAAGCTTTCTTT. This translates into CASSPGTVRTQEAFF.

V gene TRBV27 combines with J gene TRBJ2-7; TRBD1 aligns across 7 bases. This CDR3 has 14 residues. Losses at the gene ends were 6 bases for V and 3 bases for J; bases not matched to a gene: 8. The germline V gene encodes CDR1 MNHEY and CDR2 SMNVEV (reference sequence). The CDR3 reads CASSPGTEFYEQYF. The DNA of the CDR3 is TGTGCCAGCAGCCCCGGGACAGAATTCTACGAGCAGTACTTC.

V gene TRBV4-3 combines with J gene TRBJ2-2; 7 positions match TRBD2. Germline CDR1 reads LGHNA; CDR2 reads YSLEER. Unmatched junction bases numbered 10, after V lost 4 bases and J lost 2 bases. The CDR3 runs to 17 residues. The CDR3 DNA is TGCGCCAGCAGCCCTCAGCCGGCAGCGGGAAACACCGGGGAGCTGTTTTTT. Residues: CASSPQPAAGNTGELFF.

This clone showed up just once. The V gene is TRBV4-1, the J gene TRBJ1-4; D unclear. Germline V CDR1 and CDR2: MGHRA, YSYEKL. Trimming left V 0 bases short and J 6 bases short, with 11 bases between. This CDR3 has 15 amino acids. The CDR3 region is CASSQEYGEDEKLFF. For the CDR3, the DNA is TGCGCCAGCAGCCAAGAATACGGGGAGGATGAAAAACTGTTTTTT.

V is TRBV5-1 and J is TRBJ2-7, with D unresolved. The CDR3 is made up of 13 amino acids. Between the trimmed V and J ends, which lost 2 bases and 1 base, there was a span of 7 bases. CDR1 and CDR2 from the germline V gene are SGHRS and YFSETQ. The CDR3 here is CASSFGISYEQYF. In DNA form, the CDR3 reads TGCGCCAGCAGCTTTGGCATTTCCTACGAGCAGTACTTC.

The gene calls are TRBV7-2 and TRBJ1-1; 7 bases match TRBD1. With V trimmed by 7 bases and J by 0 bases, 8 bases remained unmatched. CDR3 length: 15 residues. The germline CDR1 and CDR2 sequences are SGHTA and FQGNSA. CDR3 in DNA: TGTGCCAGCACCTGGGACAGCCCTATGAACACTGAAGCTTTCTTT. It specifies CASTWDSPMNTEAFF. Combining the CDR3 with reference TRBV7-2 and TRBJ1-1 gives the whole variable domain GAGVSQSPSNKVTEKGKDVELRCDPISGHTALYWYRQSLGQGLEFLIYFQGNSAPDKSGLPSDRFSAERTGGSVSTLTIQRTQQEDSAVYLCASTWDSPMNTEAFFGQGTRLTVV.

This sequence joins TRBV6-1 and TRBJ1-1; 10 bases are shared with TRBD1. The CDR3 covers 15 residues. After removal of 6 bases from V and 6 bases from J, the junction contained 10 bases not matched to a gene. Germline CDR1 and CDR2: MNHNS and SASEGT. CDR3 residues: CASRAQGQGLAEAFF. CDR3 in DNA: TGTGCCAGCAGGGCCCAGGGACAGGGGTTGGCTGAAGCTTTCTTT.

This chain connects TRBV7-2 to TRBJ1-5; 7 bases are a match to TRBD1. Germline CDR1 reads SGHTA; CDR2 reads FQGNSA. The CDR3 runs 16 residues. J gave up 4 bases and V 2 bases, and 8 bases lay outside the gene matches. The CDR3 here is CASSLLPGQLNQPQHF. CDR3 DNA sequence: TGTGCCAGCAGCTTACTCCCGGGACAGCTAAATCAGCCCCAGCATTTT.

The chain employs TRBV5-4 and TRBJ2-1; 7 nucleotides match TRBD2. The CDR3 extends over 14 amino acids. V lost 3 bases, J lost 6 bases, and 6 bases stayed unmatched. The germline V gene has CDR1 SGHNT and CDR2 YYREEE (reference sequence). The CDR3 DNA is TGTGCCAGCAGCTCTGCGGGAGTTTTCAATGAGCAGTTCTTC. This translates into CASSSAGVFNEQFF.

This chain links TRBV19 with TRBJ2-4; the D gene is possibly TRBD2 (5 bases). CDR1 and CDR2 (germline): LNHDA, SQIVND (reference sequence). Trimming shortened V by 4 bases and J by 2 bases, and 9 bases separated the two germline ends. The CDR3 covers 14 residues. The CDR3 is CASSSREPKNIQYF. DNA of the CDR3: TGTGCCAGTAGTAGCCGGGAACCCAAAAACATTCAGTACTTC.

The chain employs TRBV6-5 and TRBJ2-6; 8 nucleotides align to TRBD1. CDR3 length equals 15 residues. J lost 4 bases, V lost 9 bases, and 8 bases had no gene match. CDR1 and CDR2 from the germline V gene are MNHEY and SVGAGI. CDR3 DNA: TGTGCCAGTGGCAGGGGGCGTAGGGGGGCCAACGTCCTGACTTTC. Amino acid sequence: CASGRGRRGANVLTF.

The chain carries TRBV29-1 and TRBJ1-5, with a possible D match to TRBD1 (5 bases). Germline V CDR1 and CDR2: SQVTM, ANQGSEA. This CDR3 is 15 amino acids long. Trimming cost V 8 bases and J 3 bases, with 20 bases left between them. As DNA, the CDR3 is TGCAGCTACCAGGTCGAGGCAGGGTCCAATCAGCCCCAGCATTTT. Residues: CSYQVEAGSNQPQHF.

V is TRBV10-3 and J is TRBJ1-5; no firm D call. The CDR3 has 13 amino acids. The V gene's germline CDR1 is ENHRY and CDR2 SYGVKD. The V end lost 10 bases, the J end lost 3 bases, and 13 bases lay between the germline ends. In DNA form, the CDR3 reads TGTGCCACTAAAGCCCTCATCAATCAGCCCCAGCATTTT. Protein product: CATKALINQPQHF.

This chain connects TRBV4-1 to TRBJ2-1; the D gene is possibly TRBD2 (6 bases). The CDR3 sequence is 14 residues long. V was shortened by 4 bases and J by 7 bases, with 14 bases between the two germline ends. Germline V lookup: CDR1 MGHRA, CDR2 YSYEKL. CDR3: CASSRERAPNEQFF. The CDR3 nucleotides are TGCGCCAGCAGCCGGGAGCGGGCACCGAATGAGCAGTTCTTC.